The 8 T cell receptor beta chains in this list originate from one sample, sequenced in a study of T-cell reconstitution after alpha-beta-depleted transplantation in children. Unique molecular identifiers were built into the TCRbeta library. TCRdb redid the calling of the PCR reads with MiXCR, one entry per CDR3 protein. Here the sample spans fewer than 400,000 distinct CDR3 sequences, approximately 23% being singletons. The sample consisted of PBMCs, mostly from graft donor cells, taken 180 days after TCRalphabeta/CD19-depleted stem cell transplant. The origin of the receptors is a male patient under 18 who had a stem cell transplant for acute lymphoblastic leukemia, so the T cells may come from the graft donor.

The chain combines TRBV10-3 with TRBJ2-3; D gene ambiguous. The CDR3 is made up of 14 amino acids. Germline CDR1 is ENHRY and CDR2 is SYGVKD. Trimming left V 5 bases short and J 2 bases short, with 11 bases between. The DNA of the CDR3 is TGTGCCATCAGTAGACGGACCTTCACAGATACGCAGTATTTT. Translating it yields CAISRRTFTDTQYF.

This chain uses TRBV14 with TRBJ2-7; D perhaps matches TRBD2 (6 bases). Germline V gene sequence: CDR1 SGHDN, CDR2 FVKESK. The CDR3 covers 13 residues. V was shortened by 4 bases and J by 7 bases, with 14 bases between the two germline ends. The DNA of the CDR3 is TGTGCCAGCAGCCCGCACTCCCGGGGGGAGCAGTACTTC. Encoded protein: CASSPHSRGEQYF.

The gene calls are TRBV7-2 and TRBJ2-1; 10 bases are shared with TRBD2. This CDR3 is 16 amino acids long. V shed 1 base and J 6 bases; nucleotides not matched to a gene: 6. Germline lookup yields CDR1 SGHTA and CDR2 FQGNSA. The CDR3 is CASSLGSGRGFNEQFF. DNA of the CDR3: TGTGCCAGCAGCTTAGGGAGCGGGAGGGGGTTCAATGAGCAGTTCTTC. The variable domain in full, completed from reference TRBV7-2 and TRBJ2-1, reads GAGVSQSPSNKVTEKGKDVELRCDPISGHTALYWYRQSLGQGLEFLIYFQGNSAPDKSGLPSDRFSAERTGGSVSTLTIQRTQQEDSAVYLCASSLGSGRGFNEQFFGPGTRLTVL.

This clonotype showed up just a few times. The rearrangement links TRBV24-1 to TRBJ2-5, with D perhaps given as TRBD1 or TRBD2 (5 bases each). This CDR3 spans 12 amino acids. V lost 7 bases and J lost 4, with 9 bases in between. Germline V CDR1 and CDR2: KGHDR, SFDVKD. Here the CDR3 DNA reads TGTGCCACCAGCAGGGCGGGAGAGACCCAGTACTTC. Protein: CATSRAGETQYF.

The chain employs TRBV20-1 and TRBJ2-1; D perhaps matches TRBD2 (6 bases). The V end lost 6 bases, the J end lost 8 bases, and 20 bases lay between the germline ends. This CDR3 is 14 amino acids long. Looked up from germline, CDR1 is DFQATT and CDR2 is SNEGSKA (reference sequence). CDR3 sequence (DNA): TGCAGTGCCTCCCGGGGACTGGCCTGGTATGAGCAGTTCTTC. It translates to CSASRGLAWYEQFF.

This clonotype showed up many times. V and J are TRBV5-1 and TRBJ2-7; weak D call: TRBD1 (6 bases). The CDR3 is 13 amino acids. CDR1 is SGHRS and CDR2 is YFSETQ in the germline V gene. Trimming pared 2 bases from V and 4 bases from J, leaving 10 bases between. The CDR3 here is CASSFYQGYEQYF. In DNA, the CDR3 is TGCGCCAGCAGCTTTTATCAGGGGTACGAGCAGTACTTC. Combining the CDR3 with reference TRBV5-1 and TRBJ2-7 gives the whole variable domain KAGVTQTPRYLIKTRGQQVTLSCSPISGHRSVSWYQQTPGQGLQFLFEYFSETQRNKGNFPGRFSGRQFSNSRSEMNVSTLELGDSALYLCASSFYQGYEQYFGPGTRLTVT.

The J gene is TRBJ2-5, the V gene TRBV4-1, with D possibly matching TRBD1 (6 bases). Trimming removed 4 bases from V and 4 bases from J, with 16 bases in between. The CDR3 is 15 residues long. Germline V gives CDR1 MGHRA, CDR2 YSYEKL. CDR3 loop: CASSRLQGLRETQYF. The CDR3 DNA reads TGCGCCAGCAGCCGATTGCAGGGGTTAAGAGAGACCCAGTACTTC.

V and J are TRBV30 and TRBJ2-7; a weak D match, TRBD1 (5 bases). Germline V gene data show CDR1 as GTSNPN and CDR2 as SVGIG (reference sequence). Trimming took off 1 base at V and 4 bases at J, with 14 bases between the two ends. The CDR3 extends over 14 amino acids. The CDR3 DNA reads as TGTGCCTGGAGTGGAGGAACAGGTCCATACGAGCAGTACTTC. Amino acid sequence: CAWSGGTGPYEQYF. The variable domain in full, completed from reference TRBV30 and TRBJ2-7, reads SQTIHQWPATLVQPVGSPLSLECTVEGTSNPNLYWYRQAAGRGLQLLFYSVGIGQISSEVPQNLSASRPQDRQFILSSKKLLLSDSGFYLCAWSGGTGPYEQYFGPGTRLTVT.